The rows below give T cell receptor beta chains drawn from one sample of a study of CXCR3-negative and CXCR3-positive naive CD8 T cells. TCRdb reprocessed the 5' RACE reads and reports one entry per CDR3 protein, with no DNA. The data include approximately 48,000 distinct CDR3 sequences; the top ten clones carry around 0.6%. The sequencing sample was made of naive CXCR3+ CD8+ T cells from blood. These receptors were collected from a human donor in good health. Some clones in this sample may be carry-over from other donors' samples. The CDR3 runs from the conserved cysteine through the conserved F or W.

>TRBV7-9|TRBJ2-3
CASSAILDTQYF
>TRBV11-2|TRBJ2-7
CASSTWRGDYEQYF
>TRBV10-1|TRBJ2-1
CASSGTGDEQFF
>TRBV2|TRBJ1-6
CASSEADRVNSPLHF
>TRBV28|TRBJ2-5
CASSLYDIADHGLQTQYF
>TRBV20-1|TRBJ2-7
CSAISRGDSYEQYF
>TRBV7-9|TRBJ1-5
CASSLGIEPQHF
>TRBV11-2|TRBJ1-1
CASSWGTEILNTEAFF
>TRBV28|TRBJ2-3
CASSSRGRWASGDGTQYF
>TRBV29-1|TRBJ1-1
CSGGVNNPEAFF
>TRBV11-3|TRBJ2-3
CASSPLQAGGTDTQYF